This TCR beta chain was recovered during a study of T-cell reconstitution after alpha-beta-depleted transplantation in children. The study, taken as a whole, reports: Several patients had high TCRbeta diversity at day 60; it came from surviving recipient T cells and thymic progenitors. About two months after transplant, alpha-beta T cells reportedly came from several hundred expanded graft clones.

This clonotype has at least ten counts. Its antigen is currently unknown. As it was prepared, the TCRbeta library received unique molecular identifiers. TCRdb re-called the PCR reads with MiXCR, one entry per CDR3 protein. The data hold fewer than 350,000 distinct CDR3 sequences, with roughly 10% observed a single time. The CDR3 covers 14 residues. Trimming removed 4 bases at V and 2 bases at J, with 9 bases between. Germline lookup yields CDR1 SGHRS and CDR2 YFSETQ. This sequence originates from a male patient aged 2 to 9 who had a stem cell transplant for chronic granulomatous disease, so the T cells may come from the graft donor. This chain uses TRBV5-1 with TRBJ2-2; the D is unclear. The sample in question was peripheral blood, obtained 180 days after TCRalphabeta/CD19-depleted stem cell transplant. DNA for the CDR3: TGCGCCAGCAGCCAATCGGGTAACACCGGGGAGCTGTTTTTT. It codes for CASSQSGNTGELFF.